This record covers a single T cell receptor (beta chain). Its antigen is as yet unknown. Profiled with immunoSEQ multiplex PCR; TCRdb holds only in-frame clones, not every one. This table holds about 83,000 clones, 80% to 90% found once. CDR3 length equals 17 residues. Germline CDR1 reads SGHRS; CDR2 reads YFSETQ. V was clipped by 0 bases and J by 1 base, with 16 bases between them. The data derive from a study of lymphopenia after photon versus proton radiotherapy. Study observations and caveats: Only patients who died were analyzed for survival; proton advantage is unproven. Post-nadir diversity loss with photons came from oligoclonal expansion, particularly CD8+ Temra cells. Proton therapy kept repertoires fairly stable, unlike photons, which gained effector/memory cells. Larger post-nadir TCR diversity loss correlated inversely with survival in deceased patients.

The V and J genes are TRBV5-1 and TRBJ1-1; tentatively, D is TRBD1 (5 bases). This specimen was peripheral blood, taken from a patient treated with proton-based radiotherapy. The origin of this receptor is a man between 60 and 70 years old with pancreatic cancer. The CDR3 is CASSLDGAVFQNTEAFF. As DNA, the CDR3 is TGCGCCAGCAGCTTGGATGGGGCCGTTTTTCAGAACACTGAAGCTTTCTTT.